Given below is one TCR beta chain in context. Its target is unknown. This entry is derived from a study of cytomegalovirus exposure and HLA in healthy donors. Per the germline V gene, CDR1 is MNHEY and CDR2 is SMNVEV (reference sequence). Trimming cost V 10 bases and J 6 bases; bases outside gene matches: 8. CDR3 size: 13 residues. This PCR relied on a set of 60 Vbeta primers and 13 Jbeta primers. The data were produced by immunoSEQ multiplex PCR, yet TCRdb's version contains in-frame clones alone and is incomplete. The table shows roughly 200,000 clones, with around three quarters occurring only once. Notes on the study in general: In a later analysis, specific HLA alleles were associated with some 16,000 TCR beta sequences at a 0.05 false discovery rate.

Sequencing used PBMCs. This TCR came from a middle-aged woman in good health and CMV-seronegative. The V and J genes are TRBV27 and TRBJ2-2; 7 nucleotides align to TRBD2. This CDR3 reads CATTGGGAGELFF. In nucleotides, the CDR3 is TGTGCCACGACGGGAGGTGGGGCCGGGGAGCTGTTTTTT.